These 20 T cell receptor beta chains share one sample of origin, sequenced in a study of T cells in Graves' hyperthyroidism and ophthalmopathy. RNA transcripts served as the template for amplifying TCR beta CDR3 regions. During a first-round RT-PCR of the TCR CDR3, the HTBI primer set was used. TCRdb fed the multiplex PCR reads into MiXCR, producing one record per CDR3 protein. The data contain about 98,000 distinct CDR3 sequences, 35% to 50% of them singletons. The sequenced sample was peripheral blood or thyroid tissue (not recorded which). Receptors were obtained from a woman in her twenties or thirties with Graves' hyperthyroidism.

This clonotype came up many times. V usage is TRBV5-5 and J usage is TRBJ2-7; 8 nucleotides match TRBD2. This CDR3 contains 19 residues. Trimming at V came to 0 bases and at J to 2 bases, leaving 16 bases not matched to a gene. Germline V gene lookup returns CDR1 SGHKS and CDR2 YYEKEE (reference sequence). As DNA, the CDR3 is TGTGCCAGCAGCTTGGCCCCGAACTTGAGGACTAGCTCCCCCTACGAGCAGTACTTC. It encodes CASSLAPNLRTSSPYEQYF. The full variable domain, in which reference TRBV5-5 and TRBJ2-7 provide the parts outside the CDR3, is DAGVTQSPTHLIKTRGQQVTLRCSPISGHKSVSWYQQVLGQGPQFIFQYYEKEERGRGNFPDRFSARQFPNYSSELNVNALLLGDSALYLCASSLAPNLRTSSPYEQYFGPGTRLTVT.

This clonotype was seen repeatedly, ten times or more. The V and J genes are TRBV12-3 or TRBV12-4 and TRBJ1-5, with D maybe TRBD1 (5 bases). The CDR3 is made up of 14 amino acids. V was trimmed by 6 bases and J by 7 bases, leaving 16 bases between them. The CDR3 DNA is TGTGCCAGCAGAGCCGGGGCCAGCGGACAGCCCCAGCATTTT. Amino acid sequence: CASRAGASGQPQHF.

Worth noting for this clonotype: The junction departs from the called germline gene at one end, perhaps through a read error. V usage is TRBV7-3 and J usage is TRBJ2-3; D uncertain. The length of the CDR3 is 13 residues. Looked up from germline, CDR1 is SGHTA and CDR2 is FQGTGA. The CDR3 region has the DNA TGTGCCAGCAACCCCACAAACACAGCTACGCAGTATTTT. It codes for CASNPTNTATQYF.

This clonotype was seen repeatedly, ten times or more. This rearrangement joins TRBV6-5 to TRBJ2-5; the D call may be TRBD1 or TRBD2 (6 bases each). Germline V lookup: CDR1 MNHEY, CDR2 SVGAGI. The CDR3 contains 14 residues. With 7 bases removed from V and 3 bases from J, the gap between germline ends came to 15 bases. The CDR3 DNA follows: TGTGCCAGCAATGTCTTGGGGGGCAAAGAGACCCAGTACTTC. The encoded protein is CASNVLGGKETQYF.

This clonotype was seen many times. The gene calls are TRBV10-3 and TRBJ1-1; TRBD1 matches 7 bases. Germline V gene lookup returns CDR1 ENHRY and CDR2 SYGVKD. The CDR3 consists of 13 residues. Germline trimming cut 7 bases from V and 3 bases from J; bases unmatched to any gene: 5. For the CDR3, the DNA is TGTGCCATCACCAGACAGGGCGACACTGAAGCTTTCTTT. This sequence encodes CAITRQGDTEAFF.

This clonotype appeared many times. In DNA, the CDR3 is TGTGCCAGCAGCCAAGATTTGGAGACAGACCACGAGCAGTACTTC. Translation: CASSQDLETDHEQYF. J is TRBJ2-7 and V is TRBV3-1; D might be TRBD1 (5 bases). CDR1 and CDR2 (germline): LGHDT, YNNKEL (reference sequence). The V gene lost 0 bases and the J gene lost 5 bases, with 14 bases spanning the gap. The CDR3 covers 15 residues.

The table lists this clonotype with many counts. The V and J genes are TRBV24-1 and TRBJ2-3, with D possibly being TRBD2 (6 bases). Deletions cut 3 bases from V and 3 bases from J, with 21 bases between. The CDR3 is 18 amino acids. Germline CDR1 and CDR2: KGHDR and SFDVKD. Written as DNA, the CDR3 is TGTGCCACCAGTGATAGTGCCTGGGGAGGCCTCGCGACAGATACGCAGTATTTT. It encodes CATSDSAWGGLATDTQYF.

The V call is TRBV9, the J call TRBJ2-5; D might be TRBD1 or TRBD2, each matching 6 bases. The CDR3 totals 16 residues. Trimming removed 3 bases from V and 5 bases from J, with 20 bases in between. Per the germline V gene, CDR1 is SGDLS and CDR2 is YYNGEE. The CDR3 DNA reads as TGTGCCAGCAGCGAGACGGGGGCTTACACCGGGGAGACCCAGTACTTC. This translates into CASSETGAYTGETQYF.

The chain links TRBV7-9 to TRBJ2-1; 12 nucleotides line up with TRBD2. Germline-derived CDR1 and CDR2 are SEHNR and FQNEAQ (reference sequence). The CDR3 has 14 residues. V lost 8 bases, J lost 6 bases, and 5 bases stayed unmatched. The CDR3 bases are TGTGCCAGCCGAAGACTAGCGGGAGCCAATGAGCAGTTCTTC. It specifies CASRRLAGANEQFF.

Ten or more counts support this clonotype. This rearrangement joins TRBV20-1 to TRBJ1-2; TRBD1 might be the D (5 bases). The CDR3 covers 13 residues. Trimming took 3 bases from V and 5 from J, leaving 13 bases between them. Germline V gives CDR1 DFQATT, CDR2 SNEGSKA (reference sequence). The CDR3 DNA reads as TGCAGTGCTAGGAACGGGGAGGGGTATGGCTACACCTTC. Its translation: CSARNGEGYGYTF.

This clonotype was counted at least ten times. The chain links TRBV20-1 to TRBJ1-5; D gene uncertain. The CDR3 is 13 amino acids. V lost 0 bases and J lost 6, with 9 bases in between. Germline CDR1 reads DFQATT; CDR2 reads SNEGSKA (reference sequence). CDR3 protein: CSAREGSGQPQHF. In DNA, the CDR3 is TGCAGTGCTAGAGAGGGCAGCGGTCAGCCCCAGCATTTT.

This clonotype showed up many times. The rearrangement joins TRBV27 to TRBJ1-5, with a tentative D call TRBD1 (5 bases). Looked up from germline, CDR1 is MNHEY and CDR2 is SMNVEV (reference sequence). The length of the CDR3 is 16 residues. Trimming left V 4 bases short and J 2 bases short, with 15 bases between. The CDR3 DNA reads TGTGCCAGCAGTTCCCGGGGCCTCCAGGGCAATCAGCCCCAGCATTTT. Protein: CASSSRGLQGNQPQHF.

This clonotype was seen a few times. The chain joins TRBV5-1 to TRBJ2-3; 16 bases fit TRBD2. In germline, CDR1 is SGHRS, CDR2 YFSETQ. This CDR3 has 17 residues. Trimming at V came to 4 bases and at J to 2 bases, leaving 4 bases not matched to a gene. The CDR3 spells CASSPGLAGGLTDTQYF. The CDR3 DNA sequence: TGCGCCAGCAGCCCGGGACTAGCGGGAGGGCTCACAGATACGCAGTATTTT.

This clonotype was detected only a few times. V is TRBV7-9 and J is TRBJ2-3; 12 bases map to TRBD2. CDR1 and CDR2 from the germline V gene are SEHNR and FQNEAQ (reference sequence). Losses at the gene ends were 6 bases for V and 2 bases for J; bases not matched to a gene: 9. The CDR3 has 17 amino acids. In DNA, the CDR3 is TGTGCCAGCAGTTCCAAACTAGCGGGAGGACTCACAGATACGCAGTATTTT. Its translation is CASSSKLAGGLTDTQYF.

This clonotype was counted ten times or more. This sequence joins TRBV15 and TRBJ2-3; D may be TRBD1 (7 bases). This CDR3 spans 15 amino acids. In germline, CDR1 is LNHNV, CDR2 YYDKDF (reference sequence). With 5 bases removed from V and 6 bases from J, the gap between germline ends came to 18 bases. CDR3 protein: CATSGTGEAMDTQYF. CDR3 DNA: TGTGCCACCAGCGGTACAGGGGAGGCGATGGATACGCAGTATTTT.

This rearrangement joins TRBV2 to TRBJ2-2; 8 nucleotides agree with TRBD2. The CDR3 contains 18 residues. Trimming removed 6 bases from V and 3 bases from J; junction bases left unmatched: 15. The V gene's germline CDR1 is SNHLY and CDR2 FYNNEI. The CDR3 DNA is TGTGCCAGCAGCCCTTTAAGTAGAAGCGGGAGTCACACCGGGGAGCTGTTTTTT. It yields the protein CASSPLSRSGSHTGELFF. The full variable domain, with the rest looked up from reference TRBV2 and TRBJ2-2, is EPEVTQTPSHQVTQMGQEVILRCVPISNHLYFYWYRQILGQKVEFLVSFYNNEISEKSEIFDDQFSVERPDGSNFTLKIRSTKLEDSAMYFCASSPLSRSGSHTGELFFGEGSRLTVL.

The sample holds many counts of this clonotype. The chain combines TRBV12-3 or TRBV12-4 with TRBJ1-5; 8 bases match TRBD1. The CDR3 is made up of 14 amino acids. The junction had 9 bases not matched to a gene; V was cut back by 7 bases and J by 7 bases. CDR3 amino acids: CASKRQGREQPQHF. CDR3 nucleotide sequence: TGTGCCAGCAAACGACAGGGGAGAGAGCAGCCCCAGCATTTT.

This chain joins TRBV7-6 and TRBJ2-6; 7 bases are shared with TRBD1. The CDR3 has 17 amino acids. The trim removed 2 bases at V and 4 bases at J, leaving 8 bases unmatched. The germline CDR1 and CDR2 sequences are SGHVS and FNYEAQ. The CDR3 reads CASSLRGQITGANVLTF. The CDR3 DNA reads as TGTGCCAGCAGCTTAAGGGGACAGATCACCGGGGCCAACGTCCTGACTTTC.

Points on this clonotype: A read error may be the cause here, since a much bigger clone is one base away. The CDR3 reads CASSTTGLKLSTEAFF. CDR3 DNA sequence: TGTGCCAGTAGTACTACAGGGTTGAAACTGAGCACTGAAGCTTTCTTT. V and J are TRBV19 and TRBJ1-1; TRBD1 might be the D (6 bases). The CDR3 spans 16 residues. With 4 bases removed from V and 4 bases from J, the gap between germline ends came to 19 bases. CDR1 is LNHDA, CDR2 SQIVND, per germline (reference sequence).

Concerning this clonotype itself: A much larger clone lies a single base off, so this may be a read error. The chain links TRBV4-3 to TRBJ1-2; tentative D call: TRBD1 (6 bases). V gave up 3 bases and J gave up 4 bases, with 21 bases separating them. This CDR3 has 17 amino acids. Germline CDR1 and CDR2: LGHNA and YSLEER. CDR3 region: CASSQDPGTTRLYGYTF. The CDR3 DNA follows: TGCGCCAGCAGCCAGGACCCCGGGACAACTCGTCTCTATGGCTACACCTTC.